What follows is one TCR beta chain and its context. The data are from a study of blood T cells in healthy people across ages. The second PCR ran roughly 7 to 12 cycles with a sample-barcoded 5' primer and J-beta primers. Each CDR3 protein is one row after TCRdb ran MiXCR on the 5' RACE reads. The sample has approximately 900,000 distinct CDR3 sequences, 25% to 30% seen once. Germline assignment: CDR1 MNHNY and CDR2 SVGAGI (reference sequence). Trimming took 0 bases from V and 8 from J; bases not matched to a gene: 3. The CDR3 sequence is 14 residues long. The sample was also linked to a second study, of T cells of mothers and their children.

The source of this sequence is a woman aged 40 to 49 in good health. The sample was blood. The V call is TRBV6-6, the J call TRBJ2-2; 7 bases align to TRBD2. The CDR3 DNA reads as TGTGCCAGCAGTTACTCTGGGGAGGGGGGGGAGCTGTTTTTT. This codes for CASSYSGEGGELFF.